These T cell receptor beta chains were read from a single sample in a study of T cell responses to AZD1222 COVID-19 vaccine. Repertoires were generated with immunoSEQ multiplex PCR, while TCRdb's copy carries only in-frame clones and drops some. The profile shows some 160,000 clones, approximately 89% of them singletons. The material sequenced was peripheral blood, taken on day 0 of AZD1222 vaccination. The receptors were gathered from an adult in good health. The CDR3 runs from the conserved cysteine through the conserved F or W. The order of the fields is clone size, D gene, V gene, J gene, CDR3 protein, CDR3 DNA. A D gene is named only where the DNA matches it firmly. The size field is filled for only some rows; it gives once, few, many or a size class.

abundance: .; d_gene: .; v_gene: TRBV5-6; j_gene: TRBJ1-2; CDR3aa: CASSLVLAGAFDPNYGYTF; CDR3nt: TGTGCCAGCAGCTTGGTCCTTGCAGGGGCCTTCGATCCTAACTATGGCTACACCTTC
abundance: .; d_gene: .; v_gene: TRBV6-1; j_gene: TRBJ1-6; CDR3aa: CASSEGQTFNSPLHF; CDR3nt: TGTGCCAGCAGTGAAGGACAGACTTTTAATTCACCCCTCCACTTT
abundance: few; d_gene: .; v_gene: TRBV7-3; j_gene: TRBJ1-4; CDR3aa: CASSLIGGPNEKLFF; CDR3nt: TGTGCCAGCAGCTTAATAGGAGGACCTAATGAAAAACTGTTTTTT
abundance: .; d_gene: .; v_gene: TRBV2; j_gene: TRBJ1-6; CDR3aa: CASSEQGQAYNSPLHF; CDR3nt: TGTGCCAGCAGTGAACAGGGTCAAGCCTATAATTCACCCCTCCACTTT
abundance: .; d_gene: TRBD2; v_gene: TRBV27; j_gene: TRBJ2-1; CDR3aa: CASSLLGTSGSIEQFF; CDR3nt: TGTGCCAGCAGTTTATTGGGGACTAGCGGGAGTATTGAGCAGTTCTTC
abundance: .; d_gene: .; v_gene: TRBV11-2; j_gene: TRBJ2-2; CDR3aa: CASSTSLRSTGELFF; CDR3nt: TGTGCCAGCAGCACGAGTTTGCGGTCCACCGGGGAGCTGTTTTTT
abundance: few; d_gene: TRBD2; v_gene: TRBV7-2; j_gene: TRBJ2-7; CDR3aa: CASSLYGGTGREDLEQYF; CDR3nt: TGTGCCAGCAGCTTATATGGCGGCACGGGTCGGGAGGATCTCGAGCAGTACTTC
abundance: .; d_gene: .; v_gene: TRBV7-8; j_gene: TRBJ2-3; CDR3aa: CASRATSFTTDTQYF; CDR3nt: TGTGCCAGCAGGGCAACTAGTTTCACGACAGATACGCAGTATTTT
abundance: .; d_gene: .; v_gene: TRBV5-1; j_gene: TRBJ1-4; CDR3aa: CASSLAWRGMTLPTNEKLFF; CDR3nt: TGCGCCAGCAGCTTGGCCTGGCGGGGTATGACCCTCCCAACTAATGAAAAACTGTTTTTT
abundance: .; d_gene: .; v_gene: TRBV11-2; j_gene: TRBJ2-1; CDR3aa: CASTERATSSYNEQFF; CDR3nt: TGTGCCAGCACCGAAAGGGCAACCTCCTCCTACAATGAGCAGTTCTTC
abundance: .; d_gene: .; v_gene: TRBV27; j_gene: TRBJ1-5; CDR3aa: CASRAGFNQPQHF; CDR3nt: TGTGCCAGCAGGGCAGGGTTCAATCAGCCCCAGCATTTT
abundance: .; d_gene: .; v_gene: TRBV19; j_gene: TRBJ2-7; CDR3aa: CASSLLPRDPVYEQYF; CDR3nt: TGTGCCAGTAGCCTACTACCTAGGGACCCCGTCTACGAGCAGTACTTC
abundance: .; d_gene: .; v_gene: TRBV19; j_gene: TRBJ2-7; CDR3aa: CASRVGDEQYF; CDR3nt: TGTGCCAGTAGGGTCGGAGACGAGCAGTACTTC
abundance: .; d_gene: .; v_gene: TRBV12-3/TRBV12-4; j_gene: TRBJ2-7; CDR3aa: CASSIDRNYEQYF; CDR3nt: TGTGCCAGCAGCATCGACAGGAACTACGAGCAGTACTTC
abundance: once; d_gene: TRBD2; v_gene: TRBV24-1; j_gene: TRBJ2-7; CDR3aa: CATSDIGSSGSHSYEQYF; CDR3nt: TGTGCCACCAGTGATATTGGGTCTAGCGGGAGTCATTCCTACGAGCAGTACTTC
abundance: .; d_gene: .; v_gene: TRBV21-1; j_gene: TRBJ2-7; CDR3aa: CASSDPLIVGWVRRANRRQYF; CDR3nt: TGTGCCAGCAGCGACCCGTTGATAGTTGGTTGGGTCCGTCGGGCCAACAGAAGACAGTACTTC
abundance: .; d_gene: .; v_gene: TRBV28; j_gene: TRBJ1-2; CDR3aa: CASSSRRRYGYTF; CDR3nt: TGTGCCAGCAGCTCTCGTCGGAGGTATGGCTACACCTTC
abundance: .; d_gene: .; v_gene: TRBV4-3; j_gene: TRBJ1-2; CDR3aa: CASSPGAVWQNYGYTF; CDR3nt: TGCGCCAGCAGCCCCGGGGCGGTTTGGCAAAACTATGGCTACACCTTC
abundance: .; d_gene: .; v_gene: TRBV7-9; j_gene: TRBJ2-7; CDR3aa: CASSGQQDTHYEQYF; CDR3nt: TGTGCCAGCAGCGGACAACAGGACACCCACTACGAGCAGTACTTC
abundance: .; d_gene: TRBD1; v_gene: TRBV6-5; j_gene: TRBJ1-1; CDR3aa: CASGGDRGTEAFF; CDR3nt: TGTGCCAGCGGGGGGGACAGGGGGACTGAAGCTTTCTTT
abundance: .; d_gene: .; v_gene: TRBV12-5; j_gene: TRBJ2-4; CDR3aa: CASGLAGVLGKNIQYF; CDR3nt: TGTGCTAGTGGTTTGGCGGGGGTCTTAGGCAAAAACATTCAGTACTTC
abundance: .; d_gene: TRBD2; v_gene: TRBV13; j_gene: TRBJ2-1; CDR3aa: CASSRGLAGGPVLYNEQFF; CDR3nt: TGTGCCAGCAGCCGCGGACTAGCGGGAGGGCCCGTCCTCTACAATGAGCAGTTCTTC
abundance: .; d_gene: .; v_gene: TRBV19; j_gene: TRBJ1-5; CDR3aa: CASSTPPGHSNQPQHF; CDR3nt: TGTGCCAGTAGTACCCCGCCAGGCCATAGCAATCAGCCCCAGCATTTT
abundance: .; d_gene: .; v_gene: TRBV29-1; j_gene: TRBJ2-4; CDR3aa: CSARTDIQYF; CDR3nt: TGCAGCGCCAGAACGGACATTCAGTACTTC
abundance: .; d_gene: .; v_gene: TRBV19; j_gene: TRBJ1-1; CDR3aa: CASWGRQNTEAFF; CDR3nt: TGTGCCAGCTGGGGACGGCAAAACACTGAAGCTTTCTTT
abundance: .; d_gene: TRBD2; v_gene: TRBV19; j_gene: TRBJ2-1; CDR3aa: CASTSRGASGSLGNEQFF; CDR3nt: TGTGCCAGTACCTCAAGGGGTGCTAGCGGGAGCTTAGGCAATGAGCAGTTCTTC
abundance: .; d_gene: TRBD2; v_gene: TRBV7-2; j_gene: TRBJ2-7; CDR3aa: CASSVGTIPYEQYF; CDR3nt: TGTGCCAGCAGCGTCGGGACTATTCCTTACGAGCAGTACTTC
abundance: .; d_gene: .; v_gene: TRBV7-9; j_gene: TRBJ2-7; CDR3aa: CASSRGDYEQYF; CDR3nt: TGTGCCAGCAGCCGCGGGGATTACGAGCAGTACTTC
abundance: .; d_gene: .; v_gene: TRBV18; j_gene: TRBJ1-6; CDR3aa: CASSLTGPSSYNSPLHF; CDR3nt: TGTGCCAGCTCACTCACAGGCCCAAGCTCCTATAATTCACCCCTCCACTTT
abundance: .; d_gene: TRBD1; v_gene: TRBV7-2; j_gene: TRBJ1-5; CDR3aa: CASSKGQGSNQPQHF; CDR3nt: TGTGCCAGCAGCAAGGGACAGGGTTCCAATCAGCCCCAGCATTTT
abundance: .; d_gene: .; v_gene: TRBV19; j_gene: TRBJ1-2; CDR3aa: CATRDLQRHGYTF; CDR3nt: TGTGCCACGAGGGACTTACAAAGACATGGCTACACCTTC
abundance: .; d_gene: .; v_gene: TRBV6-4; j_gene: TRBJ1-1; CDR3aa: CASRSSGGTEAFF; CDR3nt: TGTGCCAGCCGGAGCTCCGGCGGCACTGAAGCTTTCTTT
abundance: .; d_gene: TRBD2; v_gene: TRBV19; j_gene: TRBJ2-7; CDR3aa: CASSIVPLAGGSYEQYF; CDR3nt: TGTGCCAGTAGTATCGTCCCCCTAGCGGGAGGCTCCTACGAGCAGTACTTC
abundance: .; d_gene: .; v_gene: TRBV28; j_gene: TRBJ1-6; CDR3aa: CASSLGTQGNSPLHF; CDR3nt: TGTGCCAGCAGTTTGGGGACTCAGGGTAATTCACCCCTCCACTTT
abundance: .; d_gene: TRBD1; v_gene: TRBV28; j_gene: TRBJ1-5; CDR3aa: CASSFSGQGSYQPQHF; CDR3nt: TGTGCCAGCAGTTTCTCCGGACAGGGGTCATATCAGCCCCAGCATTTT
abundance: .; d_gene: .; v_gene: TRBV6-5; j_gene: TRBJ2-7; CDR3aa: CASSIAVTEVRLYF; CDR3nt: TGTGCCAGCAGTATTGCAGTGACGGAAGTAAGGTTGTACTTC
abundance: once; d_gene: TRBD2; v_gene: TRBV2; j_gene: TRBJ2-7; CDR3aa: CAISRETAYEQYF; CDR3nt: TGTGCCATTTCGCGGGAGACCGCCTACGAGCAGTACTTC
abundance: .; d_gene: .; v_gene: TRBV3-1/TRBV3-2; j_gene: TRBJ2-1; CDR3aa: CASSQRGSVYNEQFF; CDR3nt: TGTGCCAGCAGCCAAAGAGGTAGCGTTTACAATGAGCAGTTCTTC
abundance: .; d_gene: .; v_gene: TRBV12-3/TRBV12-4; j_gene: TRBJ1-5; CDR3aa: CASTLSNQPQHF; CDR3nt: TGTGCCAGCACCCTATCGAATCAGCCCCAGCATTTT
abundance: .; d_gene: TRBD2; v_gene: TRBV29-1; j_gene: TRBJ2-7; CDR3aa: CSVYKAGGPYEQYF; CDR3nt: TGCAGCGTCTATAAAGCGGGAGGGCCCTACGAGCAGTACTTC
abundance: .; d_gene: .; v_gene: TRBV9; j_gene: TRBJ2-4; CDR3aa: CASSVGWQGGGKNIQYF; CDR3nt: TGTGCCAGCAGCGTAGGGTGGCAGGGCGGTGGCAAAAACATTCAGTACTTC
abundance: .; d_gene: .; v_gene: TRBV11-3; j_gene: TRBJ1-2; CDR3aa: CASSLEGAPYGYTF; CDR3nt: TGTGCCAGCAGCTTAGAGGGGGCGCCGTACGGCTACACCTTC
abundance: .; d_gene: .; v_gene: TRBV29-1; j_gene: TRBJ2-3; CDR3aa: CSVDGPGPSADTQYF; CDR3nt: TGCAGCGTTGATGGGCCCGGCCCCTCCGCAGATACGCAGTATTTT
abundance: .; d_gene: .; v_gene: TRBV7-2; j_gene: TRBJ2-2; CDR3aa: CASSLADTGELFF; CDR3nt: TGTGCCAGCAGCTTAGCGGACACCGGGGAGCTGTTTTTT
abundance: .; d_gene: TRBD2; v_gene: TRBV3-1/TRBV3-2; j_gene: TRBJ2-1; CDR3aa: CASSQDLTSRGGYNEQFF; CDR3nt: TGTGCCAGCAGCCAAGATCTTACGTCGCGGGGGGGCTACAATGAGCAGTTCTTC
abundance: .; d_gene: .; v_gene: TRBV7-2; j_gene: TRBJ1-3; CDR3aa: CASSLVGTGNTIYF; CDR3nt: TGTGCCAGCAGCTTAGTGGGAACTGGAAACACCATATATTTT
abundance: .; d_gene: .; v_gene: TRBV27; j_gene: TRBJ1-5; CDR3aa: CASGRVGFRDKSNQPQHF; CDR3nt: TGTGCCAGCGGCCGGGTGGGATTCCGGGACAAGAGCAATCAGCCCCAGCATTTT
abundance: .; d_gene: TRBD1; v_gene: TRBV5-4; j_gene: TRBJ2-7; CDR3aa: CASSPGSRDRSEQYF; CDR3nt: TGTGCCAGCAGCCCGGGTTCCCGGGACAGAAGCGAGCAGTACTTC
abundance: .; d_gene: TRBD2; v_gene: TRBV28; j_gene: TRBJ2-1; CDR3aa: CASSLVAGKVVNEQFF; CDR3nt: TGTGCCAGCAGTTTAGTAGCGGGAAAGGTGGTCAATGAGCAGTTCTTC
abundance: .; d_gene: .; v_gene: TRBV3-1/TRBV3-2; j_gene: TRBJ2-1; CDR3aa: CASSQGWGPYNEQFF; CDR3nt: TGTGCCAGCAGCCAAGGGTGGGGCCCCTACAATGAGCAGTTCTTC
abundance: .; d_gene: TRBD1; v_gene: TRBV4-1; j_gene: TRBJ1-6; CDR3aa: CASRPRTGQGSPLHF; CDR3nt: TGCGCCAGCAGACCTCGGACAGGGCAAGGTTCACCCCTCCACTTT